This T cell receptor beta chain came from a study of long-term antiretroviral therapy in people with HIV. CDR1 MNHEY and CDR2 SVGAGI come from the germline V gene. Unmatched junction bases numbered 6, after V lost 4 bases and J lost 2 bases. The CDR3 length is 15 residues. This clone was detected a few times. The United States was where all participants with HIV were treated. They ran version v3.0 of the immunoSEQ assay at survey level. Only in-frame clones appear in the TCRdb table, and some are missing; sequencing was by immunoSEQ multiplex PCR. The table includes about 19,000 clones, less than 85% detected once.

The sample consisted of unsorted PBMCs, taken at the start of antiretroviral therapy, before treatment. The TCR was taken from a man between 18 and 35 years old with HIV. This sequence joins TRBV6-5 and TRBJ2-7, with 9 bases identical to TRBD2. The CDR3 spells CASSFGSGGTYEQYF. The DNA of the CDR3 is TGTGCCAGCAGTTTTGGTAGCGGGGGTACCTACGAGCAGTACTTC.